These 20 T cell receptor beta chains originate from one sample sequenced in a study of OX40 agonist ivuxolimab in advanced cancers. Sequencing was performed with immunoSEQ multiplex PCR; in TCRdb, only in-frame clones are kept and a portion is missing. The sample holds approximately 61,000 clones, around 91% seen once. The source was CD4+ or CD8+ T cells sorted from blood, collected in a trial of the OX40 agonist ivuxolimab. The receptors stem from an adult with an advanced solid tumor such as melanoma, head and neck, liver or kidney cancer.

This chain connects TRBV28 to TRBJ2-7, with D tentatively TRBD1 (5 bases). The CDR3 is 16 amino acids. V was trimmed by 4 bases and J by 1 base, leaving 17 bases between them. Looked up from germline, CDR1 is MDHEN and CDR2 is SYDVKM. The chain's CDR3 is CASSSTGKGMSYEQYF. The CDR3 DNA sequence: TGTGCCAGCAGTTCAACAGGAAAGGGGATGTCCTACGAGCAGTACTTC.

This clone was seen only a few times. The rearrangement joins TRBV27 to TRBJ1-5; D uncertain. Trimming pared 4 bases from V and 0 bases from J, leaving 4 bases between. The CDR3 consists of 13 residues. Germline CDR1 and CDR2: MNHEY and SMNVEV (reference sequence). CDR3 DNA sequence: TGTGCCAGCAGTTATCTTAGCAATCAGCCCCAGCATTTT. Its protein is CASSYLSNQPQHF.

The rearrangement uses TRBV28 and TRBJ2-7; maybe TRBD1 (5 bases). Germline lookup yields CDR1 MDHEN and CDR2 SYDVKM. CDR3 length: 16 amino acids. Trimming cost V 3 bases and J 5 bases, with 20 bases left between them. The CDR3 bases are TGTGCCAGCAGTTTGACCGACATAGGGGCCCTCGACGAGCAGTACTTC. It translates to CASSLTDIGALDEQYF.

This clone was picked up one time. The chain has TRBV6-6 and TRBJ1-6; 7 bases fit TRBD1. The V gene end was trimmed by 4 bases and the J gene end by 7 bases; junction bases not matched to a gene: 7. Germline V CDR1 and CDR2: MNHNY, SVGAGI (reference sequence). The CDR3 has 15 amino acids. The CDR3 sequence is CASSSAGTENSPLHF. The CDR3 coding sequence is TGTGCCAGCAGTTCCGCCGGGACAGAAAATTCACCCCTCCACTTT.

The chain joins TRBV5-1 to TRBJ2-2; the match to TRBD1 covers 12 bases. The CDR3 covers 17 residues. V shed 0 bases and J 6 bases; nucleotides not matched to a gene: 6. From germline, CDR1 is SGHRS and CDR2 YFSETQ. The CDR3 sequence is CASSLARDRGRPGELFF. Written as DNA, the CDR3 is TGCGCCAGCAGCTTGGCAAGGGACAGGGGGCGCCCCGGGGAGCTGTTTTTT.

The gene calls are TRBV6-5 and TRBJ1-2, with D maybe TRBD1 (5 bases). The CDR3 runs to 15 residues. Germline-derived CDR1 and CDR2 are MNHEY and SVGAGI. Deletions cut 4 bases from V and 2 bases from J, with 14 bases between. The CDR3 bases are TGTGCCAGCAGTTCCCCCATTGGGACCAACTATGGCTACACCTTC. It is translated as CASSSPIGTNYGYTF.

The gene calls are TRBV19 and TRBJ2-1; D not certain. Trimming took off 1 base at V and 10 bases at J, with 5 bases between the two ends. The germline gives CDR1 LNHDA, CDR2 SQIVND (reference sequence). The CDR3 spans 11 residues. The CDR3 DNA sequence: TGTGCCAGTAGTATAGGACTGGAGCAGTTCTTC. Translated: CASSIGLEQFF. Full variable domain (rest looked up from reference TRBV19 and TRBJ2-1): DGGITQSPKYLFRKEGQNVTLSCEQNLNHDAMYWYRQDPGQGLRLIYYSQIVNDFQKGDIAEGYSVSREKKESFPLTVTSAQKNPTAFYLCASSIGLEQFFGPGTRLTVL.

In its sample, this clone is large. One end of the junction is discordant with germline, which a read error may explain. The chain combines TRBV20-1 with TRBJ1-1; TRBD1 aligns across 7 bases. CDR3 length: 11 residues. Germline CDR1 reads DFQATT; CDR2 reads SNEGSKA (reference sequence). CDR3 in DNA: TGCAGTGCTATAGGGGACAGCCGGCTTTGTTTT. Its protein product is CSAIGDSRLCF.

V gene TRBV25-1 combines with J gene TRBJ2-5, with D uncertain. The DNA end is more similar to TRBJ2-7, so the J call may be wrong. This CDR3 has 14 residues. CDR1 MGHDK and CDR2 SYGVNS come from the germline V gene. The CDR3 bases are TGTGCCAGCAGACAAGACGCTAGCTCCTACGAGCAGTACTTC. Amino acid sequence: CASRQDASSYEQYF.

A single count supports this clone. V usage is TRBV5-4 and J usage is TRBJ2-1, with D unclear. CDR3 size: 16 residues. V was shortened by 1 base and J by 0 bases, with 11 bases between the two germline ends. The V gene's germline CDR1 is SGHNT and CDR2 YYREEE (reference sequence). This chain's CDR3 is CASSLSTASSYNEQFF. In nucleotides, the CDR3 is TGTGCCAGCAGCTTGAGTACGGCCAGCTCCTACAATGAGCAGTTCTTC.

The chain joins TRBV9 to TRBJ2-7; TRBD1 aligns across 10 bases. The CDR3 is 14 residues long. J lost 2 bases, V lost 4 bases, and 3 bases had no gene match. CDR1 is SGDLS and CDR2 is YYNGEE in the germline V gene. The CDR3 region is CASSPGQGPYEQYF. CDR3 nucleotide sequence: TGTGCCAGCAGCCCGGGACAGGGGCCCTACGAGCAGTACTTC.

The chain is built from TRBV2 and TRBJ2-7; D might be TRBD1 or TRBD2, each matching 5 bases. Germline CDR1 and CDR2: SNHLY and FYNNEI. V lost 4 bases, J lost 3 bases, and 19 bases lay in between. The length of the CDR3 is 16 residues. CDR3 region: CASSGHRDRLVYEQYF. CDR3 bases: TGTGCCAGCAGTGGACACCGGGACCGTCTCGTCTACGAGCAGTACTTC.

The CDR3: CATQQGTEQYNEQFF. Written as DNA, the CDR3 is TGTGCCACCCAGCAGGGGACAGAACAGTACAATGAGCAGTTCTTC. The rearrangement joins TRBV15 to TRBJ2-1, with 7 bases lining up with TRBD1. V lost 8 bases and J lost 4; bases outside the gene matches: 11. The CDR3 sequence is 15 residues long. Germline lookup yields CDR1 LNHNV and CDR2 YYDKDF (reference sequence). The full variable domain, in which reference TRBV15 and TRBJ2-1 provide the parts outside the CDR3, is DAMVIQNPRYQVTQFGKPVTLSCSQTLNHNVMYWYQQKSSQAPKLLFHYYDKDFNNEADTPDNFQSRRPNTSFCFLDIRSPGLGDTAMYLCATQQGTEQYNEQFFGPGTRLTVL.

This clone was seen just once. V and J are TRBV7-2 and TRBJ2-6, with a possible D match to TRBD1 (6 bases). The germline V gene has CDR1 SGHTA and CDR2 FQGNSA. The CDR3 runs to 14 residues. The V gene lost 2 bases and the J gene lost 14 bases, with 16 bases spanning the gap. The CDR3 spells CASSLLSPRGLLTF. The CDR3, as DNA: TGTGCCAGCAGCTTACTCTCGCCCAGGGGCCTCCTGACTTTC.

The chain combines TRBV19 with TRBJ2-5, with D tentatively TRBD1 (6 bases). From germline, CDR1 is LNHDA and CDR2 SQIVND (reference sequence). The CDR3 has 13 residues. The V end lost 7 bases, the J end lost 2 bases, and 11 bases lay between the germline ends. The chain's CDR3 is CASKDSLQETQYF. Here the CDR3 DNA reads TGTGCCAGTAAGGACAGTTTACAAGAGACCCAGTACTTC.

The V call is TRBV29-1, the J call TRBJ1-3; TRBD1 is a possible D gene (6 bases). Between the trimmed V and J ends, which lost 4 bases and 8 bases, there was a span of 12 bases. The CDR3 has 12 residues. Germline V lookup: CDR1 SQVTM, CDR2 ANQGSEA. The CDR3 sequence: CSVGTGTDTIYF. The CDR3 DNA sequence: TGCAGCGTTGGTACAGGGACGGACACCATATATTTT.

This clone was seen a handful of times. The rearrangement uses TRBV9 and TRBJ1-1, with D possibly matching TRBD1 (5 bases). The CDR3 is made up of 14 amino acids. CDR1 is SGDLS and CDR2 is YYNGEE in the germline V gene. The germline V and J ends were trimmed by 0 bases and 4 bases, with 10 bases remaining between them. The CDR3 nucleotides are TGTGCCAGCAGCGTAGTGGAGGGGCCCACTGAAGCTTTCTTT. The encoded protein is CASSVVEGPTEAFF.

The chain links TRBV30 to TRBJ2-7, with D uncertain. Germline V gene data show CDR1 as GTSNPN and CDR2 as SVGIG (reference sequence). V was trimmed by 5 bases and J by 2 bases, leaving 13 bases between them. The CDR3 runs to 13 residues. Written as DNA, the CDR3 is TGTGCCTGGGCCCTGGATAGCACCTACGAGCAGTACTTC. The encoded protein is CAWALDSTYEQYF.

The V and J genes are TRBV28 and TRBJ2-6; D remains ambiguous. There are 17 residues in the CDR3. CDR1 and CDR2 from the germline V gene are MDHEN and SYDVKM. V was trimmed by 6 bases and J by 0 bases, leaving 15 bases between them. The CDR3 region is CASRRLSPSSGANVLTF. CDR3 bases: TGTGCCAGCAGGAGGCTCAGCCCTTCCTCTGGGGCCAACGTCCTGACTTTC. Full variable domain (missing parts from reference TRBV28 and TRBJ2-6): DVKVTQSSRYLVKRTGEKVFLECVQDMDHENMFWYRQDPGLGLRLIYFSYDVKMKEKGDIPEGYSVSREKKERFSLILESASTNQTSMYLCASRRLSPSSGANVLTFGAGSRLTVL.

Here the CDR3 DNA reads TGTGCCAGCTCACCACCGGTCGGCTCGAGGGAGGAAAAACTGTTTTTT. Its translation: CASSPPVGSREEKLFF. The chain joins TRBV18 to TRBJ1-4, with D uncertain. The germline V and J ends were trimmed by 0 bases and 8 bases, with 16 bases remaining between them. The CDR3 runs to 16 residues. The germline CDR1 and CDR2 sequences are KGHSH and LQKENI. The full variable domain, completed using reference TRBV18 and TRBJ1-4, is NAGVMQNPRHLVRRRGQEARLRCSPMKGHSHVYWYRQLPEEGLKFMVYLQKENIIDESGMPKERFSAEFPKEGPSILRIQQVVRGDSAAYFCASSPPVGSREEKLFFGSGTQLSVL.